Below are 19 T cell receptor beta chains sequenced from a single sample in a study of T cells in Graves' hyperthyroidism and ophthalmopathy. Template material for amplifying TCR beta CDR3 regions consisted of RNA transcripts. A set of HTBI primers served as the primers for a first-round RT-PCR of the TCR CDR3. A single record per CDR3 protein comes from TCRdb applying MiXCR to the multiplex PCR reads. The table records roughly 630,000 distinct CDR3 sequences, around 16% of them present only once. Sequencing was performed on blood. The origin of the receptors is a woman in her 30s with Graves' hyperthyroidism.

The chain has TRBV20-1 and TRBJ1-1; D gene uncertain. This CDR3 is built from 14 residues. The germline V gene has CDR1 DFQATT and CDR2 SNEGSKA (reference sequence). V lost 6 bases and J 3 bases, leaving 17 bases between the germline ends. CDR3 in amino acids: CSAPHEVGHTEAFF. DNA for the CDR3: TGCAGTGCCCCTCATGAGGTTGGACACACTGAAGCTTTCTTT.

This chain links TRBV10-3 with TRBJ1-2; TRBD1 matches at 8 bases. This CDR3 has 16 amino acids. Germline trimming cut 3 bases from V and 3 bases from J; bases unmatched to any gene: 9. Germline assignment: CDR1 ENHRY and CDR2 SYGVKD. CDR3 sequence: CAISDPRQGTYYGYTF. CDR3 in DNA: TGTGCCATCAGTGACCCTAGACAGGGGACCTACTATGGCTACACCTTC.

The chain combines TRBV20-1 with TRBJ1-6; weak D call: TRBD1 (5 bases). The CDR3 extends over 14 amino acids. Trimming removed 3 bases from V and 7 bases from J, with 13 bases in between. Germline V gives CDR1 DFQATT, CDR2 SNEGSKA (reference sequence). The CDR3 is CSASGGVRNSPLHF. The CDR3 DNA reads as TGCAGTGCTAGTGGGGGGGTGAGGAATTCACCCCTCCACTTT.

This clonotype occurred a few times. The genes are TRBV24-1 and TRBJ2-7; 15 bases are a match to TRBD2. Germline CDR1 reads KGHDR; CDR2 reads SFDVKD. This CDR3 is built from 17 residues. V trimming: 5 bases; J trimming: 3 bases; junction bases outside the gene matches: 7. The CDR3 nucleotides are TGTGCCACCAGTGCCCGGACTAGCGGGAGGGAAGGCTACGAGCAGTACTTC. It encodes CATSARTSGREGYEQYF.

The chain links TRBV5-1 to TRBJ1-4; TRBD1 aligns across 7 bases. Germline V gives CDR1 SGHRS, CDR2 YFSETQ. V lost 1 base to trimming and J lost 0 bases; unmatched junction nucleotides: 9. The CDR3 covers 18 residues. The CDR3 nucleotides read TGCGCCAGCAGCTTGAACAGAGGGGGCACTCCAACTAATGAAAAACTGTTTTTT. Its protein is CASSLNRGGTPTNEKLFF. Full variable domain (missing parts from reference TRBV5-1 and TRBJ1-4): KAGVTQTPRYLIKTRGQQVTLSCSPISGHRSVSWYQQTPGQGLQFLFEYFSETQRNKGNFPGRFSGRQFSNSRSEMNVSTLELGDSALYLCASSLNRGGTPTNEKLFFGSGTQLSVL.

The chain couples TRBV19 to TRBJ1-5; no clear D gene. V lost 9 bases and J lost 1, with 13 bases in between. The CDR3 length is 14 residues. The germline V gene has CDR1 LNHDA and CDR2 SQIVND (reference sequence). CDR3 sequence reads: CASRPLYSNQPQHF. CDR3 nucleotide sequence: TGTGCCAGCCGACCTCTGTACAGCAATCAGCCCCAGCATTTT.

The chain has TRBV30 and TRBJ1-1, with a tentative D call TRBD1 (5 bases). CDR1 GTSNPN and CDR2 SVGIG come from the germline V gene (reference sequence). Deletions cut 5 bases from V and 4 bases from J, with 11 bases between. The CDR3 is 12 amino acids. In DNA, the CDR3 is TGTGCCTGGCTAAGACAGCGCACTGAAGCTTTCTTT. This translates into CAWLRQRTEAFF.

This clonotype was picked up many times. The chain links TRBV20-1 to TRBJ2-7, with 14 bases aligning to TRBD2. Per the germline V gene, CDR1 is DFQATT and CDR2 is SNEGSKA (reference sequence). This CDR3 comprises 16 residues. J lost 0 bases, V lost 5 bases, and 6 bases had no gene match. The DNA for the CDR3 is TGCAGTGCTCCTAGACTAGCGGGAGGGTCCTCCTACGAGCAGTACTTC. Encoded protein: CSAPRLAGGSSYEQYF.

This clonotype appeared a few times. This chain joins TRBV6-2 or TRBV6-3 and TRBJ2-1, with D unresolved. This CDR3 has 12 amino acids. Trimming took 6 bases from V and 6 from J, leaving 9 bases between them. Germline V gene sequence: CDR1 MNHEY, CDR2 SVGEGT. CDR3 residues: CASSYSVNEQFF. CDR3 nucleotide sequence: TGTGCCAGCAGCTATAGTGTCAATGAGCAGTTCTTC.

In its sample, this clonotype was seen many times. The rearrangement links TRBV12-3 or TRBV12-4 to TRBJ1-4; unclear D gene. Deletions cut 3 bases from V and 0 bases from J, with 5 bases between. This CDR3 comprises 14 residues. This CDR3 reads CASSFGTTNEKLFF. The DNA for the CDR3 is TGTGCCAGCAGTTTCGGAACAACTAATGAAAAACTGTTTTTT.

The chain combines TRBV7-2 with TRBJ2-7; no definite D call. The CDR3 sequence is 13 residues long. The germline V gene encodes CDR1 SGHTA and CDR2 FQGNSA. V lost 1 base and J 3 bases, leaving 7 bases between the germline ends. The CDR3 nucleotides read TGTGCCAGCAGCTTAGGGGCTTTCTACGAGCAGTACTTC. Translated, it gives CASSLGAFYEQYF.

J is TRBJ2-2 and V is TRBV30, with a possible D match to TRBD1 (8 bases). This CDR3 contains 17 residues. CDR1 and CDR2 (germline): GTSNPN, SVGIG (reference sequence). Trimming removed 4 bases at V and 6 bases at J, with 24 bases between. Here the CDR3 DNA reads TGTGCCTGGATAGGACAGGGCCGACTAGCCGCACCCGGGGAGCTGTTTTTT. It specifies CAWIGQGRLAAPGELFF.

This clonotype occurred many times. CDR3 amino acids: CASSSTPVAAGGYTF. The CDR3 region has the DNA TGTGCCAGCAGCTCTACCCCAGTGGCGGCGGGGGGCTACACCTTC. The chain combines TRBV27 with TRBJ1-2; D not resolved. In germline, CDR1 is MNHEY, CDR2 SMNVEV (reference sequence). This CDR3 spans 15 amino acids. Between the trimmed V and J ends, which lost 6 bases and 8 bases, there was a span of 22 bases.

This clonotype has ten or more counts. The gene calls are TRBV6-1 and TRBJ2-7; 10 positions agree with TRBD1. CDR3 size: 15 residues. The V gene end was trimmed by 6 bases and the J gene end by 3 bases; junction bases not matched to a gene: 8. Germline V lookup: CDR1 MNHNS, CDR2 SASEGT. The CDR3 is CASSPGGDRGYEQYF. CDR3 coding DNA: TGTGCCAGCAGCCCTGGGGGGGACAGGGGCTACGAGCAGTACTTC.

The chain recombines TRBV7-9 with TRBJ2-3, with D maybe TRBD2 (5 bases). CDR3 length equals 14 residues. Trimming cost V 5 bases and J 5 bases, with 14 bases left between them. Germline-derived CDR1 and CDR2 are SEHNR and FQNEAQ (reference sequence). CDR3 in amino acids: CASSLPRSGDTQYF. In nucleotides, the CDR3 is TGTGCCAGCAGCCTGCCCCGAAGCGGAGATACGCAGTATTTT.

This clonotype was counted a few times. This chain connects TRBV28 to TRBJ1-1; D might be TRBD1 (5 bases). The germline V gene encodes CDR1 MDHEN and CDR2 SYDVKM. The CDR3 is 14 residues long. The ends were cut back, 3 bases at V and 6 bases at J, with 14 bases in the middle. The CDR3 nucleotides are TGTGCCAGCAGTTTGGCAGGGACCGGGGCTGAAGCTTTCTTT. The encoded protein is CASSLAGTGAEAFF.

This clonotype occurred a few times. This chain joins TRBV19 and TRBJ1-2; tentatively, D is TRBD1 (6 bases). From germline, CDR1 is LNHDA and CDR2 SQIVND (reference sequence). The CDR3 loop spans 14 amino acids. V lost 6 bases to trimming and J lost 4 bases, with 15 bases between them. This CDR3 is CASSSLSGAYGYTF. The CDR3 DNA reads TGTGCCAGTAGCTCCCTGTCAGGGGCCTATGGCTACACCTTC.

The chain employs TRBV7-2 and TRBJ2-1; 8 bases map to TRBD2. This CDR3 region has 15 residues. V lost 7 bases, J lost 4 bases, and 9 bases stayed unmatched. CDR1 and CDR2 (germline): SGHTA, FQGNSA. The CDR3 nucleotides read TGTGCCAGCACCCGTAGCGGGAAGGGATACAATGAGCAGTTCTTC. It codes for CASTRSGKGYNEQFF. The full variable domain, its missing parts supplied by reference TRBV7-2 and TRBJ2-1, is GAGVSQSPSNKVTEKGKDVELRCDPISGHTALYWYRQSLGQGLEFLIYFQGNSAPDKSGLPSDRFSAERTGGSVSTLTIQRTQQEDSAVYLCASTRSGKGYNEQFFGPGTRLTVL.

This clonotype was recorded a few times. This chain connects TRBV12-3 or TRBV12-4 to TRBJ1-2; D ambiguous. The CDR3 sequence is 13 residues long. Trimming shortened V by 2 bases and J by 1 base, and 5 bases separated the two germline ends. This CDR3 reads CASSLPDNYGYTF. CDR3 DNA: TGTGCCAGCAGTTTACCGGATAACTATGGCTACACCTTC.